Sequencing of this T cell receptor beta chain was carried out in a study of brain T cells in children with intractable seizures. Only in-frame clones appear in the TCRdb table, and some are missing; sequencing was by immunoSEQ multiplex PCR. In the table there are about 22,000 clones, 85% to 95% of which are singletons. Study-level points and caveats: Patients' HCMV serostatus was unknown; virus specificity rests on CDR3 similarity alone. Pre- and post-surgery blood differed in depth, so pre-surgery absences may be undersampling.

The sequenced cases were selected for having the highest brain T cell transcript signatures. Pre-surgery treatment included at least one anti-epileptic drug. The CDR3 contains 15 residues. The germline V and J ends were trimmed by 2 bases and 5 bases, with 18 bases remaining between them. Germline lookup yields CDR1 GTSNPN and CDR2 SVGIG (reference sequence). About this clone: The antigen remains undetermined.

V gene TRBV30 combines with J gene TRBJ2-5, with D tentatively TRBD2 (5 bases). This clonotype was obtained from a boy aged 5-17 years with focal cortical dysplasia and intractable seizures. The material sequenced was peripheral blood, taken at surgery. In nucleotides, the CDR3 is TGTGCCTGGAGTTCCTATCTAGCAGGATACGAGACCCAGTACTTC. Its translation is CAWSSYLAGYETQYF.